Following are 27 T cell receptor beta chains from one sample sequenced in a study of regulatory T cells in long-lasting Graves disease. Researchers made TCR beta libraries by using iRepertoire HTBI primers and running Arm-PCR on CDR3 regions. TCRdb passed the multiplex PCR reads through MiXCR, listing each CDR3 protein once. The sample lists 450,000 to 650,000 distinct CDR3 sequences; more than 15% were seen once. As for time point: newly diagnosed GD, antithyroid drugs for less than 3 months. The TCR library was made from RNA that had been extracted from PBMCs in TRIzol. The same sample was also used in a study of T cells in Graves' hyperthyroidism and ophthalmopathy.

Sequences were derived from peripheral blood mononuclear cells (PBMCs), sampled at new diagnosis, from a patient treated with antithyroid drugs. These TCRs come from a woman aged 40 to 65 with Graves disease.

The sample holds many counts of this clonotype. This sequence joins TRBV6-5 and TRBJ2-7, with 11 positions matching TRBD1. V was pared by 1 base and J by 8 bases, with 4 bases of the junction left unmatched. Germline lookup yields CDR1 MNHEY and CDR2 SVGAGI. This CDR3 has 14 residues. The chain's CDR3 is CASSYYGQGAKQYF. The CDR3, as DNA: TGTGCCAGCAGTTACTACGGACAGGGGGCTAAGCAGTACTTC.

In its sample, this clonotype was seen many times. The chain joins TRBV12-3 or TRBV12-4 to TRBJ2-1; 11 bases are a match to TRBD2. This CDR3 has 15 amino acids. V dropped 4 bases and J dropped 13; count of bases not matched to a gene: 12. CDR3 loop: CASSSDLAGGRDQFF. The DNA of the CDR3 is TGTGCCAGCAGTTCCGACTTAGCGGGGGGGCGGGATCAGTTCTTC.

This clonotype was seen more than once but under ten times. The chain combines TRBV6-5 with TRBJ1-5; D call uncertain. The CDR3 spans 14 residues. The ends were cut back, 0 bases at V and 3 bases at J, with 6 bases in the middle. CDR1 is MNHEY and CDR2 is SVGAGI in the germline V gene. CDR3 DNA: TGTGCCAGCAGTTACTCGGACGTCAATCAGCCCCAGCATTTT. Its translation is CASSYSDVNQPQHF.

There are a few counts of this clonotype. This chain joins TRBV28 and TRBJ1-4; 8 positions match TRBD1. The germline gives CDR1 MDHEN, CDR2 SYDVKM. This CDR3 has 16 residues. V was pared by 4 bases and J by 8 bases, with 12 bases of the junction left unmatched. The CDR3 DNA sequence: TGTGCCAGCAGTTCGCTGGCAGGGGGCGCTGACGAAAAACTGTTTTTT. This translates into CASSSLAGGADEKLFF. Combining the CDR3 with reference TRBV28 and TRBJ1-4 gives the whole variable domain DVKVTQSSRYLVKRTGEKVFLECVQDMDHENMFWYRQDPGLGLRLIYFSYDVKMKEKGDIPEGYSVSREKKERFSLILESASTNQTSMYLCASSSLAGGADEKLFFGSGTQLSVL.

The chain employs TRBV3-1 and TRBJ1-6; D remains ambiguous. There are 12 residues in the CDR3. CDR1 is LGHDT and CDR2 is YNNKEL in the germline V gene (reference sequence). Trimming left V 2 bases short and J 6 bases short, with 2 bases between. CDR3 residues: CASSQRNSPLHF. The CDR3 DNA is TGTGCCAGCAGCCAACGTAATTCACCCCTCCACTTT.

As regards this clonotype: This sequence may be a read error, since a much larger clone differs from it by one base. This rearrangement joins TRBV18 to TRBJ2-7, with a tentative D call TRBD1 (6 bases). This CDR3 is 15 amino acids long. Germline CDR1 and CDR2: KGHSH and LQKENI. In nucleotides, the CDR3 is TGTGCCGGCTCACTTTATCAGGGGAATTCCTACGAGCAGTACTTC. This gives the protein CAGSLYQGNSYEQYF.

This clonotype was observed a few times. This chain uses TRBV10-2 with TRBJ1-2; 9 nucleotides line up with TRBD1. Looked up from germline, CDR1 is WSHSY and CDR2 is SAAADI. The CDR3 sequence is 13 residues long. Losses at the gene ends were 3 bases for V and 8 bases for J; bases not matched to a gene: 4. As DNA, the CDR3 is TGCGCCAGCAGTGACGGGACAGGGAGAGGCTACACCTTC. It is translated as CASSDGTGRGYTF.

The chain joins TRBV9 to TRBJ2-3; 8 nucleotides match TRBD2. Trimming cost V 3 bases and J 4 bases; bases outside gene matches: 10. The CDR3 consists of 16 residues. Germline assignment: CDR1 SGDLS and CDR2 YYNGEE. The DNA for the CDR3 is TGTGCCAGCAGCGCCCTTGGCGGGGGGCTTCCAGATACGCAGTATTTT. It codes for CASSALGGGLPDTQYF.

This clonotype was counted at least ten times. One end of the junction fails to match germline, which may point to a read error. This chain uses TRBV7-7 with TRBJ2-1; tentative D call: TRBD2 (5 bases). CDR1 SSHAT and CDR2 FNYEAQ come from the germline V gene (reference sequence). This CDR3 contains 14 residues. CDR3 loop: CASSLNGRGNEQFF. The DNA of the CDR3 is TGTGCTAGCAGCTTGAATGGGCGCGGGAATGAGCAGTTCTTC.

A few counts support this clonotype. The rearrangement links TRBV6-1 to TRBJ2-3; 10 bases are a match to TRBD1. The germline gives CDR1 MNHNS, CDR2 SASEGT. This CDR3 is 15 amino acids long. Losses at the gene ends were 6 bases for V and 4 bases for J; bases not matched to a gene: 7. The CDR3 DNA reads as TGTGCCAGCAGCACCCAGGGACAGGGGTCAGATACGCAGTATTTT. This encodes CASSTQGQGSDTQYF.

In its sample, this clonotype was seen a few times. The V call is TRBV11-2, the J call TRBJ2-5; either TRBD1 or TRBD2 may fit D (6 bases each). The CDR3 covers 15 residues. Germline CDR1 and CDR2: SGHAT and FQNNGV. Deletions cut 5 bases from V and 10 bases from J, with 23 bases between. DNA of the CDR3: TGTGCCAGCAGCCCCCTGGGGGGCGTTGATTTTGTCCAGTACTTC. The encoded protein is CASSPLGGVDFVQYF.

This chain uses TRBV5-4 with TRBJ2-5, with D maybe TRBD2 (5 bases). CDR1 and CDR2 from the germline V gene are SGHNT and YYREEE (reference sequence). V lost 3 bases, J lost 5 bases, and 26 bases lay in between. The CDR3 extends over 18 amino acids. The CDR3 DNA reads TGTGCCAGCAGCTCGGAACCCTTGCCTAGCTTACTGCCCGAGACCCAGTACTTC. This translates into CASSSEPLPSLLPETQYF.

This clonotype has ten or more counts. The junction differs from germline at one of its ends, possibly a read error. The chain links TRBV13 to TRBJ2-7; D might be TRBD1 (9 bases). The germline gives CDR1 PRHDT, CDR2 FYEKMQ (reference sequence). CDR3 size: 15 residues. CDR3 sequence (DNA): TGTGCCTGCAGCTTAGCGGGACAGGGTTCCCACGAGCAGTACTTC. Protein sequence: CACSLAGQGSHEQYF.

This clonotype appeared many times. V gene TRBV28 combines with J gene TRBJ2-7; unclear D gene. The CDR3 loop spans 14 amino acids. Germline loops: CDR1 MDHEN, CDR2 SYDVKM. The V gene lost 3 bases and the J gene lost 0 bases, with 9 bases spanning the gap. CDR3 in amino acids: CASSFKRSSYEQYF. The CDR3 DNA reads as TGTGCCAGCAGTTTCAAACGGAGCTCCTACGAGCAGTACTTC.

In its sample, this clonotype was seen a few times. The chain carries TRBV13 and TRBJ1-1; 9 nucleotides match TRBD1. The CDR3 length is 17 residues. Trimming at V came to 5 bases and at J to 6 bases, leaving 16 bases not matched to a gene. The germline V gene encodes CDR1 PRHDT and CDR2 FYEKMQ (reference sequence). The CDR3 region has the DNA TGTGCCAGCAGCCCCGAACCCGGACAGGGGATGGCCTCTGAAGCTTTCTTT. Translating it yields CASSPEPGQGMASEAFF.

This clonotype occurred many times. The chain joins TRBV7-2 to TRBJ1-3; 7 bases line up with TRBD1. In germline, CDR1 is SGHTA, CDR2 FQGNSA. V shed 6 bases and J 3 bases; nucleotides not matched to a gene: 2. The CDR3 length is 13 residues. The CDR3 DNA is TGTGCCAGCAGGTACAGGGGTGGAAACACCATATATTTT. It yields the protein CASRYRGGNTIYF.

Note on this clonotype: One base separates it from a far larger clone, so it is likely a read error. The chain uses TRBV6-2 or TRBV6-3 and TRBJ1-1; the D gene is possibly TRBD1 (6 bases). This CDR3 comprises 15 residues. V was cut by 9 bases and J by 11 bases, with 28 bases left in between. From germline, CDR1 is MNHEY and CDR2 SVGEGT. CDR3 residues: CASSLRQDSLSVAFF. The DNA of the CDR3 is TGTGCCAGTAGTCTAAGACAGGACTCTCTCTCTGTGGCTTTCTTT.

As DNA, the CDR3 is TGCAGCGTTGAAGGCGGAGTCCCCTTTAACTATGGCTACACCTTC. Amino acid sequence: CSVEGGVPFNYGYTF. The chain has TRBV29-1 and TRBJ1-2; no clear D gene. This CDR3 spans 15 amino acids. The germline V gene has CDR1 SQVTM and CDR2 ANQGSEA. V was cut by 1 base and J by 1 base, with 13 bases left in between.

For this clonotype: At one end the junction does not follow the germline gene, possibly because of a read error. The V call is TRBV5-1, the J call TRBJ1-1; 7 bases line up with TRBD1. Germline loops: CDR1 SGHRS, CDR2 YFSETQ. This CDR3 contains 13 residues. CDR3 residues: CASSLTGATGAFF. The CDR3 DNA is TGCGCCAGCAGCTTGACAGGGGCCACTGGAGCTTTCTTT.

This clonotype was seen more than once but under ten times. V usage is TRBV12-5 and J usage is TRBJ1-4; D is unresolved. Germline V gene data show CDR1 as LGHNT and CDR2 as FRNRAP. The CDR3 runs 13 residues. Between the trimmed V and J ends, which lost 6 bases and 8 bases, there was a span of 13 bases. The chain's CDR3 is CASGPDKWEKLFF. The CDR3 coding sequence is TGTGCTAGTGGACCAGATAAATGGGAAAAACTGTTTTTT.

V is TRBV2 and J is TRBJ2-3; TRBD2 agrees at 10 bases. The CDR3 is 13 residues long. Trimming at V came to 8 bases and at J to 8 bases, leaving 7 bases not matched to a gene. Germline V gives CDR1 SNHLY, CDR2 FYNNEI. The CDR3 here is CASGERGGGTQYF. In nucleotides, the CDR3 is TGTGCCAGCGGCGAGCGGGGGGGGGGTACGCAGTATTTT.

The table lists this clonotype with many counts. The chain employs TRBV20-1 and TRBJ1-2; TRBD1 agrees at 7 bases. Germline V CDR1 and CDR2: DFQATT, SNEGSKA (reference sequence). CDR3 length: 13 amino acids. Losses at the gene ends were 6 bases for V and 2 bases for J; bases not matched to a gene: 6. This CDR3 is CSALGTENYGYTF. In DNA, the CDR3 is TGCAGTGCCCTCGGGACAGAAAACTATGGCTACACCTTC.

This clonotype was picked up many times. This CDR3 is CASSQDRGHQPQHF. The CDR3 bases are TGTGCCAGCAGCCAGGACAGGGGCCATCAGCCCCAGCATTTT. The V call is TRBV2, the J call TRBJ1-5; 9 nucleotides match TRBD1. The CDR3 has 14 residues. CDR1 is SNHLY and CDR2 is FYNNEI in the germline V gene. V shed 6 bases, J shed 5 bases, and the junction held 5 bases outside the gene matches. The whole variable domain, remainder taken from reference TRBV2 and TRBJ1-5, is EPEVTQTPSHQVTQMGQEVILRCVPISNHLYFYWYRQILGQKVEFLVSFYNNEISEKSEIFDDQFSVERPDGSNFTLKIRSTKLEDSAMYFCASSQDRGHQPQHFGDGTRLSIL.

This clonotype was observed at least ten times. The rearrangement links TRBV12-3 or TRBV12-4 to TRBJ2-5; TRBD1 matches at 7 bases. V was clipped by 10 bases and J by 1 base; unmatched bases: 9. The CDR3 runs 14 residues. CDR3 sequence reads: CATRAGGRQETQYF. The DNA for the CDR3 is TGTGCCACTCGAGCAGGGGGACGCCAAGAGACCCAGTACTTC.

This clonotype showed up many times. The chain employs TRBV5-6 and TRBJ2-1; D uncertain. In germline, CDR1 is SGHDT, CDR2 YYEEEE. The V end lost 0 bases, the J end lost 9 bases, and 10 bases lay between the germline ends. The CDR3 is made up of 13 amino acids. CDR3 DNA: TGTGCCAGCAGCTTGGCGGGCAGCACTGAGCAGTTCTTC. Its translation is CASSLAGSTEQFF.

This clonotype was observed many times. The CDR3 sequence: CARPRNREFNSPLHF. In nucleotides, the CDR3 is TGTGCCAGACCTCGTAATAGAGAGTTTAATTCACCCCTCCACTTT. V and J are TRBV6-1 and TRBJ1-6, with D uncertain. V was shortened by 9 bases and J by 6 bases, with 18 bases between the two germline ends. The CDR3 sequence is 15 residues long. Germline CDR1 reads MNHNS; CDR2 reads SASEGT.

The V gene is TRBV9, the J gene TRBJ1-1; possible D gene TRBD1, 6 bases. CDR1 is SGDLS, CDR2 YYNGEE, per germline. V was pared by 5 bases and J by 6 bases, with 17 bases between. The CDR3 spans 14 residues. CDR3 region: CASSEQGRVAEAFF. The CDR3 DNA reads TGTGCCAGCAGTGAACAGGGAAGAGTGGCTGAAGCTTTCTTT. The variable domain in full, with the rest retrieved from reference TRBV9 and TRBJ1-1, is DSGVTQTPKHLITATGQRVTLRCSPRSGDLSVYWYQQSLDQGLQFLIQYYNGEERAKGNILERFSAQQFPDLHSELNLSSLELGDSALYFCASSEQGRVAEAFFGQGTRLTVV.